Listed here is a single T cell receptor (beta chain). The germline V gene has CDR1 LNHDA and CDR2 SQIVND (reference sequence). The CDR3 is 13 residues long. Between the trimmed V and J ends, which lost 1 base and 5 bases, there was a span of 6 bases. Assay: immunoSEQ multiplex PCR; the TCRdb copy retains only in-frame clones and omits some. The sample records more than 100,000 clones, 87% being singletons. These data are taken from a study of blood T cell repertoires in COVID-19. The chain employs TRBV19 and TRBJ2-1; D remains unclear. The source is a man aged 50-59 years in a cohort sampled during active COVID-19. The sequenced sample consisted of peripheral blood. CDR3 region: CASSIAVNNEQFF. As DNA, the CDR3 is TGTGCCAGTAGTATAGCCGTAAACAATGAGCAGTTCTTC.